The rows below give T cell receptor beta chains drawn from one sample of a study of beta chain features in type 1 diabetes. Sequencing used immunoSEQ multiplex PCR; TCRdb keeps in-frame clones, though not all of them. The sample consists of 350,000 or so clones, around 20% of them appearing once. The sequencing input was naive CD4+ T cells from blood. Receptors originate from a woman aged 18-30 years in good health. Both conserved end residues are part of each CDR3. A D gene is named only where the DNA matches it firmly. Clone size is stated in some rows and not others, as once, few, many or a class when expanded.

J gene: TRBJ1-2; clone size: NA; D gene: TRBD1; V gene: TRBV5-4; CDR3 DNA: TGTGCCAGCAGCGCCACAGGGGCCCCTCCATATGGCTACACCTTC; CDR3 protein: CASSATGAPPYGYTF
J gene: TRBJ2-1; clone size: few; D gene: NA; V gene: TRBV5-4; CDR3 DNA: TGTGCCAGCAGCTTTCTAGCGTCTTCTTACAATGAGCAGTTCTTC; CDR3 protein: CASSFLASSYNEQFF
J gene: TRBJ2-5; clone size: few; D gene: TRBD1; V gene: TRBV30; CDR3 DNA: TGTGCCTGTGACAGGGCGAGCAAGACCCAGTACTTC; CDR3 protein: CACDRASKTQYF
J gene: TRBJ2-1; clone size: NA; D gene: TRBD2; V gene: TRBV10-3; CDR3 DNA: TGTGCCATCAGCCTAGCGGGTGGCTCCTACAATGAGCAGTTCTTC; CDR3 protein: CAISLAGGSYNEQFF
J gene: TRBJ2-3; clone size: few; D gene: TRBD2; V gene: TRBV28; CDR3 DNA: TGTGCCAGCAGTTCTAGCGGGAGGCGGGCAGATACGCAGTATTTT; CDR3 protein: CASSSSGRRADTQYF
J gene: TRBJ2-7; clone size: NA; D gene: TRBD2; V gene: TRBV7-9; CDR3 DNA: TGTGCCAGCAGCTCGCCCACTAGCGGGAGCTCCTACGAGCAGTACTTC; CDR3 protein: CASSSPTSGSSYEQYF
J gene: TRBJ1-1; clone size: NA; D gene: NA; V gene: TRBV5-1; CDR3 DNA: TGCGCCAGCAGCTTGGCCGAGCGGAAGAACACTGAAGCTTTCTTT; CDR3 protein: CASSLAERKNTEAFF
J gene: TRBJ2-7; clone size: NA; D gene: NA; V gene: TRBV27; CDR3 DNA: TGTGCCAGCAGTTTAAACAGTTCGCCAGCCTACGAGCAGTACTTC; CDR3 protein: CASSLNSSPAYEQYF
J gene: TRBJ2-2; clone size: few; D gene: NA; V gene: TRBV9; CDR3 DNA: TGTGCCAGCAGCGTAGGGGCGGGGAACACCGGGGAGCTGTTTTTT; CDR3 protein: CASSVGAGNTGELFF
J gene: TRBJ1-5; clone size: NA; D gene: TRBD1; V gene: TRBV7-8; CDR3 DNA: TGTGCCAGCAGCCCGGACAGGACCCTCAATCAGCCCCAGCATTTT; CDR3 protein: CASSPDRTLNQPQHF
J gene: TRBJ2-7; clone size: few; D gene: TRBD1; V gene: TRBV11-3; CDR3 DNA: TGTGCCAGCAGCCCGGGACAGGGGTTCGACGAGCAGTACTTC; CDR3 protein: CASSPGQGFDEQYF
J gene: TRBJ2-5; clone size: few; D gene: TRBD2; V gene: TRBV9; CDR3 DNA: TGTGCCAGCAGCGTAGCGGGGGGGCGGCAAGAGACCCAGTACTTC; CDR3 protein: CASSVAGGRQETQYF
J gene: TRBJ2-3; clone size: few; D gene: NA; V gene: TRBV25-1; CDR3 DNA: TGTGCCAGCAGTCGCGAGGGAAGGTACACAGATACGCAGTATTTT; CDR3 protein: CASSREGRYTDTQYF
J gene: TRBJ2-7; clone size: NA; D gene: NA; V gene: TRBV9; CDR3 DNA: TGTGCCAGCAGCGGGCCCCTTCGCCACGAGCAGTACTTC; CDR3 protein: CASSGPLRHEQYF
J gene: TRBJ1-5; clone size: NA; D gene: TRBD1; V gene: TRBV29-1; CDR3 DNA: TGCAGCGTGGGGGGACAGGGCACCCAGCCCCAGCATTTT; CDR3 protein: CSVGGQGTQPQHF
J gene: TRBJ2-3; clone size: NA; D gene: NA; V gene: TRBV2; CDR3 DNA: TGTGCCAGCAGTGAACAAGGGGCAGATACGCAGTATTTT; CDR3 protein: CASSEQGADTQYF
J gene: TRBJ2-5; clone size: NA; D gene: NA; V gene: TRBV29-1; CDR3 DNA: TGCAGCGGGTGGGCAGGGGGGGAGACCCAGTACTTC; CDR3 protein: CSGWAGGETQYF
J gene: TRBJ2-1; clone size: few; D gene: TRBD1; V gene: TRBV29-1; CDR3 DNA: TGCAGCGTACGGACAGGGCACAATGAGCAGTTCTTC; CDR3 protein: CSVRTGHNEQFF
J gene: TRBJ2-1; clone size: once; D gene: TRBD2; V gene: TRBV30; CDR3 DNA: TGTGCCTGGAGTGCGGACTCACTAGCGGGGGCCAATGAGCAGTTCTTC; CDR3 protein: CAWSADSLAGANEQFF
J gene: TRBJ2-1; clone size: few; D gene: TRBD2; V gene: TRBV29-1; CDR3 DNA: TGCAGCGTACCTATAGCGGGGGGCCACAATGAGCAGTTCTTC; CDR3 protein: CSVPIAGGHNEQFF
J gene: TRBJ1-2; clone size: NA; D gene: NA; V gene: TRBV25-1; CDR3 DNA: TGTGCCAGCAGTCTTCAGGGTACGAGTGGCTACACCTTC; CDR3 protein: CASSLQGTSGYTF
J gene: TRBJ2-2; clone size: few; D gene: NA; V gene: TRBV11-3; CDR3 DNA: TGTGCCAGCAGCTTAGAGTACGAGCGGGAGCTGTTTTTT; CDR3 protein: CASSLEYERELFF
J gene: TRBJ2-5; clone size: NA; D gene: NA; V gene: TRBV7-9; CDR3 DNA: TGTGCCAGCGCGGGACAGCCTCAAGAGACCCAGTACTTC; CDR3 protein: CASAGQPQETQYF
J gene: TRBJ2-3; clone size: few; D gene: TRBD2; V gene: TRBV9; CDR3 DNA: TGTGCCAGCTCTAGCGGGGGAAGCACAGATACGCAGTATTTT; CDR3 protein: CASSSGGSTDTQYF
J gene: TRBJ2-6; clone size: NA; D gene: TRBD1; V gene: TRBV2; CDR3 DNA: TGTGCCAGTACCCGGACAGGCATCCAAACGGGGGCCAACGTCCTGACTTTC; CDR3 protein: CASTRTGIQTGANVLTF
J gene: TRBJ2-1; clone size: NA; D gene: TRBD2; V gene: TRBV11-3; CDR3 DNA: TGTGCCAGCAGCCCGGGGGGGGGCCGGCGCGTTGAGCAGTTCTTC; CDR3 protein: CASSPGGGRRVEQFF
J gene: TRBJ1-5; clone size: NA; D gene: NA; V gene: TRBV19; CDR3 DNA: TGTGCCAGTAGTCCCCAGGGTAATCAGCCCCAGCATTTT; CDR3 protein: CASSPQGNQPQHF
J gene: TRBJ2-4; clone size: NA; D gene: TRBD1; V gene: TRBV20-1; CDR3 DNA: TGCAGTGCTCTGACAGGGAACATTCAGTACTTC; CDR3 protein: CSALTGNIQYF
J gene: TRBJ1-2; clone size: NA; D gene: TRBD1; V gene: TRBV29-1; CDR3 DNA: TGCAGCGTGGACAGGGGTGTCTATGGCTACACCTTC; CDR3 protein: CSVDRGVYGYTF
J gene: TRBJ2-4; clone size: NA; D gene: NA; V gene: TRBV7-2; CDR3 DNA: TGTGCCAGCAGCTACCCGACAGCTGCCAAAAACATTCAGTACTTC; CDR3 protein: CASSYPTAAKNIQYF
J gene: TRBJ2-3; clone size: NA; D gene: TRBD2; V gene: TRBV11-3; CDR3 DNA: TGTGCCAGCAGCACGAGCGGGAGGGCCGGTAGCACAGATACGCAGTATTTT; CDR3 protein: CASSTSGRAGSTDTQYF
J gene: TRBJ2-3; clone size: few; D gene: NA; V gene: TRBV4-2; CDR3 DNA: TGTGCCAGCAGCCAGGGGCTGAGCGGGTCCGCCTCTACGCAGTATTTT; CDR3 protein: CASSQGLSGSASTQYF
J gene: TRBJ2-1; clone size: few; D gene: NA; V gene: TRBV7-3; CDR3 DNA: TGTGCCAGCAGCACCCCTTTGGGCGAGCAGTTCTTC; CDR3 protein: CASSTPLGEQFF
J gene: TRBJ2-4; clone size: few; D gene: NA; V gene: TRBV19; CDR3 DNA: TGTGCCAGTAGTATAGGGCAGAGGGGGAAAAACATTCAGTACTTC; CDR3 protein: CASSIGQRGKNIQYF
J gene: TRBJ1-2; clone size: few; D gene: TRBD1; V gene: TRBV7-9; CDR3 DNA: TGTGCCAGCAGCTCCCGACAGGGGGGAACTAACTATGGCTACACCTTC; CDR3 protein: CASSSRQGGTNYGYTF
J gene: TRBJ2-5; clone size: NA; D gene: TRBD1; V gene: TRBV6-1; CDR3 DNA: TGTGCCAGCAGTGGGGGACAGGGGGTCTCAGAGACCCAGTACTTC; CDR3 protein: CASSGGQGVSETQYF
J gene: TRBJ2-3; clone size: NA; D gene: NA; V gene: TRBV5-4; CDR3 DNA: TGTGCCAGCAGCTTGGGGGCCGCGGCGGGAGATACGCAGTATTTT; CDR3 protein: CASSLGAAAGDTQYF
J gene: TRBJ1-1; clone size: NA; D gene: NA; V gene: TRBV11-2; CDR3 DNA: TGTGCCAGCAGCATTCGGGGGGGCGCAGGAACTGAAGCTTTCTTT; CDR3 protein: CASSIRGGAGTEAFF
J gene: TRBJ2-5; clone size: NA; D gene: TRBD2; V gene: TRBV5-6; CDR3 DNA: TGTGCCAGCAGCCCTAGCGGACAAGAGACCCAGTACTTC; CDR3 protein: CASSPSGQETQYF
J gene: TRBJ1-2; clone size: NA; D gene: TRBD1; V gene: TRBV29-1; CDR3 DNA: TGCAGCGTCGGGGACAGGTCAAGCTATGGCTACACCTTC; CDR3 protein: CSVGDRSSYGYTF
J gene: TRBJ2-4; clone size: few; D gene: TRBD2; V gene: TRBV6-1; CDR3 DNA: TGTGCCAGCAGTTTCCTCCCTAGCGGGAGGCTCATTCAGTACTTC; CDR3 protein: CASSFLPSGRLIQYF
J gene: TRBJ2-7; clone size: few; D gene: TRBD1; V gene: TRBV7-9; CDR3 DNA: TGTGCCAGCAGCCGACAGGGTTTGGCCCCTCCCTACGAGCAGTACTTC; CDR3 protein: CASSRQGLAPPYEQYF
J gene: TRBJ1-1; clone size: NA; D gene: NA; V gene: TRBV18; CDR3 DNA: TGTGCCAGCTCACCACGGTCCGCAGGGGCCCAAGGCACGGAAGCTTTCTTT; CDR3 protein: CASSPRSAGAQGTEAFF
J gene: TRBJ2-7; clone size: NA; D gene: NA; V gene: TRBV5-1; CDR3 DNA: TGCGCCAGCAGCGCGGACAGACCCTACGAGCAGTACTTC; CDR3 protein: CASSADRPYEQYF
J gene: TRBJ1-4; clone size: few; D gene: NA; V gene: TRBV2; CDR3 DNA: TGTGCCAGCATAATAGACAGCGGGGTTGAAAAACTGTTTTTT; CDR3 protein: CASIIDSGVEKLFF
J gene: TRBJ2-3; clone size: NA; D gene: TRBD1; V gene: TRBV5-1; CDR3 DNA: TGCGCCAGCAGCTTTACCCTTACAGGGGGCACAGATACGCAGTATTTT; CDR3 protein: CASSFTLTGGTDTQYF
J gene: TRBJ1-2; clone size: NA; D gene: NA; V gene: TRBV7-9; CDR3 DNA: TGTGCCAGCAGCTTCGGCTCGGGGGGCTATGGCTACACCTTC; CDR3 protein: CASSFGSGGYGYTF
J gene: TRBJ1-5; clone size: few; D gene: NA; V gene: TRBV18; CDR3 DNA: TGTGCCAGCTCACGGGGGGTCAGCAATCAGCCCCAGCATTTT; CDR3 protein: CASSRGVSNQPQHF
J gene: TRBJ1-2; clone size: NA; D gene: NA; V gene: TRBV7-2; CDR3 DNA: TGTGCCAGCAGCTTAGATCCGGACATTCGGGGCTACACCTTC; CDR3 protein: CASSLDPDIRGYTF
J gene: TRBJ2-7; clone size: NA; D gene: NA; V gene: TRBV5-4; CDR3 DNA: TGTGCCAGCAGCTTGGACACCTACGAGCAGTACTTC; CDR3 protein: CASSLDTYEQYF
J gene: TRBJ1-1; clone size: NA; D gene: NA; V gene: TRBV19; CDR3 DNA: TGTGCCACCCGGGACATTTCTGAAGCTTTCTTT; CDR3 protein: CATRDISEAFF
J gene: TRBJ2-3; clone size: few; D gene: NA; V gene: TRBV12-5; CDR3 DNA: TGTGCTAGTGGGGCTAGCACAGATACGCAGTATTTT; CDR3 protein: CASGASTDTQYF
J gene: TRBJ2-7; clone size: NA; D gene: TRBD2; V gene: TRBV11-2; CDR3 DNA: TGTGCCAGCCGGAGACTAGCGGTCGAGGAGCAGTACTTC; CDR3 protein: CASRRLAVEEQYF
J gene: TRBJ2-7; clone size: few; D gene: NA; V gene: TRBV5-1; CDR3 DNA: TGCGCCAGCAGCTTACAGGGTATCAACGAGCAGTACTTC; CDR3 protein: CASSLQGINEQYF
J gene: TRBJ2-1; clone size: NA; D gene: TRBD2; V gene: TRBV9; CDR3 DNA: TGTGCCAGCAGCGTAGAGCCTAGCGGCGAGCAGTTCTTC; CDR3 protein: CASSVEPSGEQFF